This T cell receptor beta chain stems from a study of regulatory T cells in long-lasting Graves disease. Findings of the study overall: Persistent disease exhibited a predilection for TRBV28, TRBJ1-2 and TRBJ2-5. Accuracy may have been reduced by the small sample size.

Worth noting for this clonotype: What it binds is unknown.

In building TCR beta libraries, iRepertoire HTBI primers were used together with Arm-PCR of CDR3 regions. One entry per CDR3 protein, called by TCRdb with MiXCR from the multiplex PCR reads. There are hundreds of thousands of distinct CDR3 sequences in the sample; around 23% occur only once, and approximately 14% lies in the top ten. Germline V gives CDR1 MNHEY, CDR2 SMNVEV (reference sequence). Trimming left V 0 bases short and J 7 bases short, with 10 bases between. CDR3 size: 14 residues. Regarding time point: persistent/refractory GD, antithyroid drugs over 5 years with positive TRAb. From RNA extracted from PBMCs, the TCR library was made. Roughly 9.5-milliliter peripheral blood samples went into EDTA tubes.

The sample here was peripheral blood mononuclear cells (PBMCs), taken when the disease was refractory, from a patient treated with antithyroid drugs. This rearrangement joins TRBV27 to TRBJ2-4; the D call may be TRBD1 or TRBD2 (6 bases each). This sequence was found in a female donor with Graves disease. The CDR3 DNA sequence: TGTGCCAGCAGTTTATCCGGGGGCTGGAACATTCAGTACTTC. This gives the protein CASSLSGGWNIQYF.